There are a few counts of the clone carrying this TCR beta chain. TCRdb re-analysed the 5' RACE reads in MiXCR, keeping a single row per CDR3 protein. Of approximately 190,000 distinct CDR3 sequences listed, about a sixth are singletons. The V end lost 1 base, the J end lost 3 bases, and 13 bases lay between the germline ends. The CDR3 covers 15 residues. CDR1 SGHVS and CDR2 FQNEAQ come from the germline V gene. The data are from a study of identical twins. These records were also assigned to another study, of T cells expressing NK-cell markers.

The sequencing input was CD8+ T cells sorted from blood. The chain uses TRBV7-8 and TRBJ2-7; no reliable D call. The receptor was derived from a woman under 30 in good health. The CDR3 region is CASSLVGALNYEQYF. DNA for the CDR3: TGTGCCAGCAGCTTAGTGGGTGCTCTTAACTACGAGCAGTACTTC.